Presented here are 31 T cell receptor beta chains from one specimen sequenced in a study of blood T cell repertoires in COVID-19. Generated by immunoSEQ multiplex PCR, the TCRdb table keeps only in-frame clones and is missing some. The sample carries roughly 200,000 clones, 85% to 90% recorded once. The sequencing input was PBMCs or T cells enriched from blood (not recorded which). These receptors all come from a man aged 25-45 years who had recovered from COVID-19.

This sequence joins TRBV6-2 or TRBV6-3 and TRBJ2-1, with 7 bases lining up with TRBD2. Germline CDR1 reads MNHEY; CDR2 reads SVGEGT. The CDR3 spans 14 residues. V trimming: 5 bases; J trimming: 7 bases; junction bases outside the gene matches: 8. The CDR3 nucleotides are TGTGCCAGCAGTCAGAGGACTAGTTTGAATGAGCAGTTCTTC. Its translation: CASSQRTSLNEQFF.

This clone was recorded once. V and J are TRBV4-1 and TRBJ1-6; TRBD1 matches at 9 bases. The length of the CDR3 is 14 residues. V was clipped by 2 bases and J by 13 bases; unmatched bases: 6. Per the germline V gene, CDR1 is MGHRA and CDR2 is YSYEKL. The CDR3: CASSQPGTGTPLHF. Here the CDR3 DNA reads TGCGCCAGCAGCCAACCCGGGACAGGGACCCCCCTCCACTTT.

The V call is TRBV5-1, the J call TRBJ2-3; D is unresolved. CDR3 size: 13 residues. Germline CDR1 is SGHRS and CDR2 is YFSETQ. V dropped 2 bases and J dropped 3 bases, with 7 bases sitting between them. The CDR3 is CASSFQETDTQYF. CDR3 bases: TGCGCCAGCAGCTTCCAGGAAACAGATACGCAGTATTTT.

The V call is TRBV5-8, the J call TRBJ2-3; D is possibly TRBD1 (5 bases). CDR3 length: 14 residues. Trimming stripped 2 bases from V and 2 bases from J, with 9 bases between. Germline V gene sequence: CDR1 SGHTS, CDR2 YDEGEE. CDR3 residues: CASSFSGFTDTQYF. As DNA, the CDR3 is TGTGCCAGCAGCTTCTCAGGGTTCACAGATACGCAGTATTTT. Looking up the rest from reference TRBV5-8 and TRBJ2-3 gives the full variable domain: EAGVTQSPTHLIKTRGQQATLRCSPISGHTSVYWYQQALGLGLQFLLWYDEGEERNRGNFPPRFSGRQFPNYSSELNVNALELEDSALYLCASSFSGFTDTQYFGPGTRLTVL.

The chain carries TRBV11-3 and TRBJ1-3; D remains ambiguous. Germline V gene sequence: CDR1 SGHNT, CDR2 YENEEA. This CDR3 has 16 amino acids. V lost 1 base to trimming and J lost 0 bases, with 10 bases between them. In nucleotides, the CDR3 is TGTGCCAGCAGCTTAGCGATAGATTGCTCTGGAAACACCATATATTTT. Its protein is CASSLAIDCSGNTIYF.

The CDR3 here is CASSQDGRGGPLNTEAFF. For the CDR3, the DNA is TGTGCCAGCAGCCAAGATGGGCGAGGCGGGCCCTTGAACACTGAAGCTTTCTTT. The V call is TRBV3-1 (or the pseudogene TRBV3-2), the J call TRBJ1-1; D not resolved. This CDR3 comprises 18 residues. Trimming pared 0 bases from V and 0 bases from J, leaving 17 bases between. The V gene's germline CDR1 is LGHDT and CDR2 YNNKEL (reference sequence).

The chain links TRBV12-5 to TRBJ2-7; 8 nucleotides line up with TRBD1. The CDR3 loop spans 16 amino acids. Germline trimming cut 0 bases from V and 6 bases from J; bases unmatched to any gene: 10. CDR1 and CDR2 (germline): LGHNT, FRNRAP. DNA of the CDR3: TGTGCTAGTGGTTTGGTACCGTCGACAGGGGCCCCCGAGCAGTACTTC. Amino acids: CASGLVPSTGAPEQYF.

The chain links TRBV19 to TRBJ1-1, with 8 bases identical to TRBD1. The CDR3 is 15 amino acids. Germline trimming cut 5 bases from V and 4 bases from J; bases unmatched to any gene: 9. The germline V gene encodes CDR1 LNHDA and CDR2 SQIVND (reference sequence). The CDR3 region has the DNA TGTGCCAGTAGTCCTCTGGACAGGGATAGCACTGAAGCTTTCTTT. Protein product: CASSPLDRDSTEAFF.

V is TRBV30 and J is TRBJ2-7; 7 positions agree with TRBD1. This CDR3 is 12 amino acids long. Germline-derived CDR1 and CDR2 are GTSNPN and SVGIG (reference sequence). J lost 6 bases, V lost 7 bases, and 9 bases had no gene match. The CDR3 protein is CALEEAGGEQYF. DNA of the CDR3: TGTGCCTTGGAGGAGGCAGGGGGCGAGCAGTACTTC.

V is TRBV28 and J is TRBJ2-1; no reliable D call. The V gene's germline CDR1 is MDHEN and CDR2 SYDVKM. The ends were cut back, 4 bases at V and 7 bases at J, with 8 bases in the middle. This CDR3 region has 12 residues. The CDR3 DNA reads TGTGCCAGCAGTTCAGCACAGAATGAGCAGTTCTTC. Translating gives CASSSAQNEQFF. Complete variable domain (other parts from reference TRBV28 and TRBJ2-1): DVKVTQSSRYLVKRTGEKVFLECVQDMDHENMFWYRQDPGLGLRLIYFSYDVKMKEKGDIPEGYSVSREKKERFSLILESASTNQTSMYLCASSSAQNEQFFGPGTRLTVL.

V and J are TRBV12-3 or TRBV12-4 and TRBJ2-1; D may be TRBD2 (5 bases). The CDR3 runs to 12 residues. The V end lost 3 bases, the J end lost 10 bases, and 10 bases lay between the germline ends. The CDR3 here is CASSLRVEEQFF. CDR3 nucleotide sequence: TGTGCCAGCAGTTTGAGGGTCGAAGAGCAGTTCTTC.

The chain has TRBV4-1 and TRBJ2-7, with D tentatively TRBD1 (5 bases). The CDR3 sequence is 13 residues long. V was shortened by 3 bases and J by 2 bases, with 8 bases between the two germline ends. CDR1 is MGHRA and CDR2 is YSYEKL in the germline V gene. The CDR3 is CASSQPGTYEQYF. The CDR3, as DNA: TGCGCCAGCAGCCAGCCAGGGACCTACGAGCAGTACTTC.

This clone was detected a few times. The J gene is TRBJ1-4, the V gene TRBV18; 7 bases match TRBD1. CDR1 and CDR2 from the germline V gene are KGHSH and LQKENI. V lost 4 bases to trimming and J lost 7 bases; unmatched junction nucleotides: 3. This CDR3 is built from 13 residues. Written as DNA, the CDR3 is TGTGCCAGCTCACAGGGGGCAGGTGAAAAACTGTTTTTT. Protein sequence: CASSQGAGEKLFF.

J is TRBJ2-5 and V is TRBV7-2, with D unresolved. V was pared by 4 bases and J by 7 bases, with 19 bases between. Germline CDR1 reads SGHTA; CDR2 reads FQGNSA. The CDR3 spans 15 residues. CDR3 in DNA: TGTGCCAGCAGCTCCCGGAGCCCCCGCCCGGGGACCCAGTACTTC. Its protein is CASSSRSPRPGTQYF.

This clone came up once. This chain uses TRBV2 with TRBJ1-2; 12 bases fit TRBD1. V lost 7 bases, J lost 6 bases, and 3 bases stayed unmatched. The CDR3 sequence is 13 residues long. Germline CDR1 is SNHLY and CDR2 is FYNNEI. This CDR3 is CASMGQGADGYTF. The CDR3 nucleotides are TGTGCCAGCATGGGACAGGGGGCGGATGGCTACACCTTC.

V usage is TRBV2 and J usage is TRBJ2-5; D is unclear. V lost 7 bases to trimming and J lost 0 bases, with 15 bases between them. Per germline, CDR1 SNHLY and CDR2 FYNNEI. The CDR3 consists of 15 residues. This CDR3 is CASKSRRINQETQYF. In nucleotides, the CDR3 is TGTGCCAGCAAATCCCGCAGGATCAACCAAGAGACCCAGTACTTC.

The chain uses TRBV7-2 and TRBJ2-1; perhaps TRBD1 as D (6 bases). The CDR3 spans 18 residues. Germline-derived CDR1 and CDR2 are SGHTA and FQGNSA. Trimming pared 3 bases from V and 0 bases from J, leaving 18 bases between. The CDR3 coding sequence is TGTGCCAGCAGCTTGAAGACAGGCCCTCTAAGCTCCTACAATGAGCAGTTCTTC. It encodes CASSLKTGPLSSYNEQFF.

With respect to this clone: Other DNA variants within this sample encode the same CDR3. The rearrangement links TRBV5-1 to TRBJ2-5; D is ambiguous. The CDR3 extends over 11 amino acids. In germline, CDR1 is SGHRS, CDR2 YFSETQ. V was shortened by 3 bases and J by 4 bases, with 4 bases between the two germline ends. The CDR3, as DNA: TGCGCCAGCAGCTCCCGAGAGACCCAGTACTTC. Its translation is CASSSRETQYF.

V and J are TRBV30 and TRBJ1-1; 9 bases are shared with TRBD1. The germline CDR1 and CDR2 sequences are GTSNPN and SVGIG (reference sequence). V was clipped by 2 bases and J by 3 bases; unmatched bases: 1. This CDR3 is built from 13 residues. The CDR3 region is CAWSRDRDTEAFF. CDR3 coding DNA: TGTGCCTGGAGTAGGGACAGGGACACTGAAGCTTTCTTT.

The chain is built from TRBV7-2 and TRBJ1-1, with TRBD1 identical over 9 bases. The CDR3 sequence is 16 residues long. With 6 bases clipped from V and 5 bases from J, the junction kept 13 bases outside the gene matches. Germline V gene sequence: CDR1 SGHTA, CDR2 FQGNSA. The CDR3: CASRQTSGTGLTEAFF. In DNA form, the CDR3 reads TGTGCCAGCAGACAGACCAGCGGGACAGGGTTAACTGAAGCTTTCTTT. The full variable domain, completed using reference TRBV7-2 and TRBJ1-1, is GAGVSQSPSNKVTEKGKDVELRCDPISGHTALYWYRQSLGQGLEFLIYFQGNSAPDKSGLPSDRFSAERTGGSVSTLTIQRTQQEDSAVYLCASRQTSGTGLTEAFFGQGTRLTVV.

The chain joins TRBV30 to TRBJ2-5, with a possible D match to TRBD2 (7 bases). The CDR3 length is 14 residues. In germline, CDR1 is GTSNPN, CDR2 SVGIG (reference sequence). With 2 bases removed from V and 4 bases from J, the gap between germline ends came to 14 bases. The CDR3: CAWSIGGGRETQYF. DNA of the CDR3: TGTGCCTGGAGTATAGGGGGGGGCCGAGAGACCCAGTACTTC. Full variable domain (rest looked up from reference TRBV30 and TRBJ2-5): SQTIHQWPATLVQPVGSPLSLECTVEGTSNPNLYWYRQAAGRGLQLLFYSVGIGQISSEVPQNLSASRPQDRQFILSSKKLLLSDSGFYLCAWSIGGGRETQYFGPGTRLLVL.

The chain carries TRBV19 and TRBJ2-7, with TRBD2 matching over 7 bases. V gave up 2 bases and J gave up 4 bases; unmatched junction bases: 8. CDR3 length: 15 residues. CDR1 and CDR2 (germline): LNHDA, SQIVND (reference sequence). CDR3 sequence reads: CASSITGEGRYEQYF. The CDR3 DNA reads TGTGCCAGTAGTATAACGGGGGAGGGCCGATACGAGCAGTACTTC.

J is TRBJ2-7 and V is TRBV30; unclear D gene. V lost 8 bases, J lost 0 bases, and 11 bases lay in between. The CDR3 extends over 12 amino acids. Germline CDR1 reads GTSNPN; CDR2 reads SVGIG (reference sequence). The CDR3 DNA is TGTGCCGGAACCTCAGGCTCCTACGAGCAGTACTTC. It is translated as CAGTSGSYEQYF.

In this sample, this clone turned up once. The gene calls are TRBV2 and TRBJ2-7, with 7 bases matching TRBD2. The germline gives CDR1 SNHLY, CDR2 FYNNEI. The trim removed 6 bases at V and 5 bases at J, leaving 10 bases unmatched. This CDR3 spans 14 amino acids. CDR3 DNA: TGTGCCAGCAGGTCCCTAGCGGAAAAGAACGAGCAGTACTTC. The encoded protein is CASRSLAEKNEQYF.

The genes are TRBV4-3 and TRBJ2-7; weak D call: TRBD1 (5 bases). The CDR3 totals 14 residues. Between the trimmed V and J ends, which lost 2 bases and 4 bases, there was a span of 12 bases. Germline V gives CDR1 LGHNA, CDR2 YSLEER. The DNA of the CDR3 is TGCGCCAGCAGCCAAATGCAGGGTCCGTACGAGCAGTACTTC. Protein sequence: CASSQMQGPYEQYF.

The CDR3 here is CASSLSGQGAYSPLHF. The CDR3 DNA reads TGTGCCAGCAGTTTATCGGGACAGGGGGCCTATTCACCCCTCCACTTT. The V call is TRBV27, the J call TRBJ1-6; 12 nucleotides align to TRBD1. The length of the CDR3 is 16 residues. With V trimmed by 0 bases and J by 8 bases, 2 bases remained unmatched. The germline gives CDR1 MNHEY, CDR2 SMNVEV (reference sequence).

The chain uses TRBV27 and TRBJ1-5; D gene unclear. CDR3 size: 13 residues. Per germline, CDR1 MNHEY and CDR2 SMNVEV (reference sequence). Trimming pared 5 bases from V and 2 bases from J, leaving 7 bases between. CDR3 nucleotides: TGTGCCAGCAGTCGCGGGGGCAATCAGCCCCAGCATTTT. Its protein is CASSRGGNQPQHF.

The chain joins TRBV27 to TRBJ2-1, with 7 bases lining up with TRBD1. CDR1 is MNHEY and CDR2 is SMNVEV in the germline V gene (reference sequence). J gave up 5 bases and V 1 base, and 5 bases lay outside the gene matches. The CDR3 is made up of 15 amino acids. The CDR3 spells CASSLLGGVDNEQFF. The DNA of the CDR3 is TGTGCCAGCAGTTTATTAGGGGGCGTCGACAATGAGCAGTTCTTC.

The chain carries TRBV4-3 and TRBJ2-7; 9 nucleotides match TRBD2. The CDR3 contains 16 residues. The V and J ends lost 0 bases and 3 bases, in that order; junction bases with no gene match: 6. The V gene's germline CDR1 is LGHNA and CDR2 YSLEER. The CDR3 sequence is CASSQDGSGRLYEQYF. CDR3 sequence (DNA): TGCGCCAGCAGCCAAGATGGGAGCGGGAGGCTCTACGAGCAGTACTTC.

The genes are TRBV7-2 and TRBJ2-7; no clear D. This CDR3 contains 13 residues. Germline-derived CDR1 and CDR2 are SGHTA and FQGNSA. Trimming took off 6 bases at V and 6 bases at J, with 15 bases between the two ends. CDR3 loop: CASSPIVLREQYF. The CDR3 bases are TGTGCCAGCAGTCCTATTGTTCTCCGCGAGCAGTACTTC.

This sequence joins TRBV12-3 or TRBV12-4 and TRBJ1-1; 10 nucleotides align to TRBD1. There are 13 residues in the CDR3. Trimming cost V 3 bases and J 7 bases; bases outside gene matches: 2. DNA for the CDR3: TGTGCCAGCAGTTTTGGGACAGGGGATGAAGCTTTCTTT. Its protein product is CASSFGTGDEAFF.